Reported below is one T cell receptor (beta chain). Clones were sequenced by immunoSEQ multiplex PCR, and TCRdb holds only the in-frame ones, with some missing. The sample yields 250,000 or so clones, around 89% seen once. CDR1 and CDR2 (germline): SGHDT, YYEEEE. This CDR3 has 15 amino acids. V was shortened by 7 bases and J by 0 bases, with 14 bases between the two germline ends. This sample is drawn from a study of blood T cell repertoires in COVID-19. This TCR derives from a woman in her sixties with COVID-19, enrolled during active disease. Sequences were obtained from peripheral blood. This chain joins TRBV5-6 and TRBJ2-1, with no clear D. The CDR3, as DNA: TGTGCCAGCTGCAAAAGCGCAAGCTCCTACAATGAGCAGTTCTTC. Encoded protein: CASCKSASSYNEQFF.